This entry lists 21 T cell receptor beta chains sequenced from one sample in a study of blood T cell repertoires in COVID-19. Only in-frame clones appear in the TCRdb table, and some are missing; sequencing was by immunoSEQ multiplex PCR. The sample consists of 200,000 to 250,000 clones, roughly 82% of them appearing once. The sample was peripheral blood. These receptors came from a woman in her 40s with acute or convalescent COVID-19.

CDR3 region: CASSSLYEQYF. The CDR3 coding sequence is TGTGCCAGCAGCTCCCTCTACGAGCAGTACTTC. V is TRBV11-2 and J is TRBJ2-7; no definite D call. Per germline, CDR1 SGHAT and CDR2 FQNNGV. The CDR3 length is 11 residues. V was clipped by 4 bases and J by 3 bases, with 4 bases between them.

The rearrangement joins TRBV6-2 or TRBV6-3 to TRBJ2-2, with 9 bases matching TRBD2. The length of the CDR3 is 17 residues. Germline CDR1 and CDR2: MNHEY and SVGEGT. V dropped 2 bases and J dropped 6; count of bases not matched to a gene: 10. The CDR3 region is CASSYPAVAGGPGELFF. As DNA, the CDR3 is TGTGCCAGCAGTTACCCCGCGGTTGCGGGGGGGCCCGGGGAGCTGTTTTTT.

This clone was seen a handful of times. The chain carries TRBV9 and TRBJ1-1, with TRBD1 identical over 7 bases. The length of the CDR3 is 17 residues. CDR1 SGDLS and CDR2 YYNGEE come from the germline V gene. V shed 0 bases, J shed 3 bases, and the junction held 11 bases outside the gene matches. CDR3 region: CASSVDPPTGLDTEAFF. The CDR3 DNA is TGTGCCAGCAGCGTAGACCCCCCGACAGGGCTCGACACTGAAGCTTTCTTT.

The V and J genes are TRBV7-2 and TRBJ1-5; a possible D gene is TRBD1 (5 bases). CDR1 is SGHTA and CDR2 is FQGNSA in the germline V gene. Trimming took off 5 bases at V and 2 bases at J, with 13 bases between the two ends. The CDR3 has 15 amino acids. CDR3 coding DNA: TGTGCCAGCAGCCAGGGTGTTATGGGCAATCAGCCCCAGCATTTT. This translates into CASSQGVMGNQPQHF.

The chain carries TRBV7-9 and TRBJ1-5; D remains ambiguous. Trimming cost V 6 bases and J 6 bases, with 15 bases left between them. The CDR3 covers 14 residues. Germline V gene sequence: CDR1 SEHNR, CDR2 FQNEAQ (reference sequence). The CDR3 bases are TGTGCCAGCAGTCGGTACCGGGGATGTCAGCCCCAGCATTTT. Translated: CASSRYRGCQPQHF.

The CDR3 region has the DNA TGCGCCAGCAGCCCACAGCCGAACACTGAAGCTTTCTTT. It yields the protein CASSPQPNTEAFF. The rearrangement uses TRBV4-1 and TRBJ1-1, with unresolved D. The germline CDR1 and CDR2 sequences are MGHRA and YSYEKL. The CDR3 spans 13 residues. The V end lost 4 bases, the J end lost 1 base, and 7 bases lay between the germline ends.

The rearrangement uses TRBV11-2 and TRBJ2-5, with TRBD2 identical over 13 bases. This CDR3 spans 18 amino acids. The V segment lost 4 bases and the J segment 4 bases; nucleotides outside the gene matches: 12. CDR1 and CDR2 from the germline V gene are SGHAT and FQNNGV. The CDR3 bases are TGTGCCAGCAGCTCCGGACTAGCGGGAGTTAATTATTTAGAGACCCAGTACTTC. Amino acid sequence: CASSSGLAGVNYLETQYF.

J is TRBJ2-7 and V is TRBV5-6; 7 positions agree with TRBD1. V was clipped by 0 bases and J by 1 base; unmatched bases: 4. The germline V gene encodes CDR1 SGHDT and CDR2 YYEEEE. This CDR3 is built from 15 residues. CDR3 protein: CASSLAGRGSYEQYF. The CDR3 nucleotides read TGTGCCAGCAGCTTGGCGGGCAGGGGGTCCTACGAGCAGTACTTC.

This chain connects TRBV6-7 to TRBJ2-1; D uncertain. TRBV6-7 has ORF status, its function being uncertain. The V gene lost 8 bases and the J gene lost 4 bases, with 6 bases spanning the gap. The CDR3 loop spans 11 amino acids. This CDR3 is CASGSYNEQFF. For the CDR3, the DNA is TGTGCCAGCGGTTCTTACAATGAGCAGTTCTTC.

The chain carries TRBV21-1 and TRBJ2-7; the table gives TRBD2 as D, unverified against the DNA. TRBV21-1 is designated a pseudogene. The CDR3 contains 14 residues. The CDR3 loop is CASSKRGPYYEQYF. The CDR3 bases are TGTGCCAGCAGCAAGAGAGGCCCATACTACGAGCAGTACTTC.

In its sample, this clone was seen a few times. This chain links TRBV4-2 with TRBJ2-1; tentatively, D is TRBD1 (6 bases). V lost 1 base to trimming and J lost 15 bases, with 22 bases between them. CDR3 size: 15 residues. The germline CDR1 and CDR2 sequences are LGHNA and YNFKEQ. Here the CDR3 DNA reads TGTGCCAGCAGCCAAGGCAGGGACACGGGATTGGGTCGGTTCTTC. This gives the protein CASSQGRDTGLGRFF.

CDR3 bases: TGCGCCAGCAGTCGCACGGGACAGGGATGGACCGGGGAGCTGTTTTTT. This codes for CASSRTGQGWTGELFF. This chain uses TRBV5-1 with TRBJ2-2; 9 nucleotides align to TRBD1. This CDR3 comprises 16 residues. The germline V gene has CDR1 SGHRS and CDR2 YFSETQ. V trimming: 5 bases; J trimming: 5 bases; junction bases outside the gene matches: 10.

This clone occurred a few times. The V and J genes are TRBV29-1 and TRBJ1-2, with D perhaps matching TRBD1 (5 bases). Per germline, CDR1 SQVTM and CDR2 ANQGSEA. The CDR3 extends over 12 amino acids. Between the trimmed V and J ends, which lost 1 base and 4 bases, there was a span of 7 bases. The CDR3 spells CSVEVGGYGYTF. Here the CDR3 DNA reads TGCAGCGTTGAAGTGGGGGGCTATGGCTACACCTTC.

Written as DNA, the CDR3 is TGTGCCAGCAGTTACCCGAAAGCAGGGGGAAACACCATATATTTT. It codes for CASSYPKAGGNTIYF. This sequence joins TRBV6-5 and TRBJ1-3; D might be TRBD1 (5 bases). Trimming removed 2 bases at V and 4 bases at J, with 12 bases between. This CDR3 is 15 amino acids long. Germline V lookup: CDR1 MNHEY, CDR2 SVGAGI.

The rearrangement links TRBV27 to TRBJ2-7; the match to TRBD2 covers 8 bases. V shed 1 base, J shed 4 bases, and the junction held 3 bases outside the gene matches. Germline V gene data show CDR1 as MNHEY and CDR2 as SMNVEV (reference sequence). CDR3 length: 14 amino acids. DNA for the CDR3: TGTGCCAGCAGTTTATGGGCGGGAGGATACGAGCAGTACTTC. Translated: CASSLWAGGYEQYF.

The gene calls are TRBV19 and TRBJ1-5; TRBD1 aligns across 7 bases. V lost 9 bases to trimming and J lost 11 bases; unmatched junction nucleotides: 25. The germline CDR1 and CDR2 sequences are LNHDA and SQIVND (reference sequence). The CDR3 totals 17 residues. This CDR3 reads CASPGGGPGGNERSQHF. CDR3 DNA sequence: TGTGCCAGCCCCGGAGGTGGTCCAGGGGGGAACGAGAGGTCCCAGCATTTT.

The genes are TRBV9 and TRBJ2-1; 8 bases match TRBD1. Germline CDR1 SGDLS, CDR2 YYNGEE. The ends lost 0 bases at V and 8 bases at J; junction bases unmatched: 7. The CDR3 spans 15 residues. In DNA, the CDR3 is TGTGCCAGCAGCGTAGTGGCAGGGGGCTGGGATGAGCAGTTCTTC. Translation: CASSVVAGGWDEQFF.

This clone appeared a single time. The chain employs TRBV11-3 and TRBJ1-1; unclear D gene. Trimming stripped 5 bases from V and 0 bases from J, with 13 bases between. Germline V CDR1 and CDR2: SGHNT, YENEEA. The CDR3 runs to 15 residues. CDR3 nucleotide sequence: TGTGCCAGCAGCCTCCGGACGGGGATGAACACTGAAGCTTTCTTT. Translated, it gives CASSLRTGMNTEAFF.

The chain couples TRBV18 to TRBJ1-4; 7 positions agree with TRBD1. The ends lost 6 bases at V and 3 bases at J; junction bases unmatched: 7. The CDR3 has 15 amino acids. CDR1 KGHSH and CDR2 LQKENI come from the germline V gene. The CDR3 DNA follows: TGTGCCAGCTCGCGTACAGGGGTACCTAATGAAAAACTGTTTTTT. This translates into CASSRTGVPNEKLFF.

The chain couples TRBV19 to TRBJ1-4; 8 bases fit TRBD1. After removal of 1 base from V and 6 bases from J, the junction contained 7 bases not matched to a gene. Germline V gene lookup returns CDR1 LNHDA and CDR2 SQIVND (reference sequence). This CDR3 is built from 16 residues. CDR3 residues: CASSIGTGIGYEKLFF. The CDR3 DNA follows: TGTGCCAGTAGTATAGGGACAGGGATCGGGTATGAAAAACTGTTTTTT.

The CDR3 nucleotides read TGTGCCAGCACCGGGACTAGCGGGAACACCGGGGAGCTGTTTTTT. Translated: CASTGTSGNTGELFF. The chain joins TRBV2 to TRBJ2-2, with 11 bases fitting TRBD2. The CDR3 sequence is 15 residues long. V trimming: 7 bases; J trimming: 1 base; junction bases outside the gene matches: 2. Germline V CDR1 and CDR2: SNHLY, FYNNEI.